The rows below give T cell receptor beta chains drawn from one sample of a study of technical replicates of blood from a handful of donors. Data came from immunoSEQ multiplex PCR; TCRdb stores just in-frame clones and leaves some out. The data contain roughly 60,000 clones, about 86% of them singletons. The material sequenced was PBMCs. The receptor set was obtained from a human donor in good health. Some clones in this sample may be carry-over from other donors' samples. CDR3s include the opening cysteine and the closing phenylalanine or tryptophan. The D gene is left open where the match is weak. The size entry is marked missing in some rows and otherwise reads once, few, many or a size class.

CDR3 DNA	CDR3 protein	D gene	V gene	J gene	clone size
TGTGCCAGCAGCGTTCTCCCGGGGACAGATACGCAGTATTTT	CASSVLPGTDTQYF	-	TRBV9	TRBJ2-3	-
TGTGCCCAAGAGGCGGTGAACACTGAAGCTTTCTTT	CAQEAVNTEAFF	-	TRBV30	TRBJ1-1	-
TGTGCCAGCAGCGTTAGGACGGTCCCAGGGACTGAAGCTTTCTTT	CASSVRTVPGTEAFF	-	TRBV9	TRBJ1-1	-
TGTGCCAGCAGCAGATTGGGAGGGAGCTCCTATAATTCACCCCTCCACTTT	CASSRLGGSSYNSPLHF	-	TRBV5-4	TRBJ1-6	once
TGTGCCAGCAGCCCTGGGACAGGGACGTACGATACTGAAGCTTTCTTT	CASSPGTGTYDTEAFF	TRBD1	TRBV7-9	TRBJ1-1	-
TGCGCCAGCAGTGAGTCCCGGGACAACTACTACGAGCAGTACTTC	CASSESRDNYYEQYF	-	TRBV10-1	TRBJ2-7	-
TGTGCCAGCAGCTTAGAGGCGGGGGGGCCGTACGAGCAGTACTTC	CASSLEAGGPYEQYF	TRBD2	TRBV7-2	TRBJ2-7	-
TGTGCCAGCAGCTTAGGATCTGGCCCGGGGACCCAGTACTTC	CASSLGSGPGTQYF	-	TRBV7-2	TRBJ2-5	-
TGTGCCTGGAGCGGGGACAGGAACACTGAAGCTTTCTTT	CAWSGDRNTEAFF	TRBD1	TRBV30	TRBJ1-1	few
TGTGCCAGCAGTTACTCGAGCGGGGAGACCCAGTACTTC	CASSYSSGETQYF	-	TRBV6-5	TRBJ2-5	-
TGTGCCAGCAGCTTATTTGGGGGCCTCGAGGGAAACACCATATATTTT	CASSLFGGLEGNTIYF	-	TRBV4-2	TRBJ1-3	-